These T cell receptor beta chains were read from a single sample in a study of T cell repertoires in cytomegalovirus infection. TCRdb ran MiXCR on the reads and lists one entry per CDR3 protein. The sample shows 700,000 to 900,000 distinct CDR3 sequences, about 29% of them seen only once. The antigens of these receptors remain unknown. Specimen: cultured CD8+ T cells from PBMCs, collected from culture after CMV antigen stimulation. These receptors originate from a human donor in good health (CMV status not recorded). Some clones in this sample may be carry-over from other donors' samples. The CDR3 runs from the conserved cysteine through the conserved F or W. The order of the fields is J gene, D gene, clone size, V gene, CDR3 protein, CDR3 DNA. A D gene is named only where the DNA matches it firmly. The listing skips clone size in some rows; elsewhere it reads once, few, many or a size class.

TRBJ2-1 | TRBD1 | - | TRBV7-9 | CASSQGQALEQFF | TGTGCCAGCAGCCAGGGACAGGCCCTGGAGCAGTTCTTC
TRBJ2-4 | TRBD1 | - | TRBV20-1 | CSVRTGGYIQYF | TGCAGTGTTCGGACAGGGGGATACATTCAGTACTTC
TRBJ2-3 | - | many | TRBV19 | CASSIKDAYRGDTQYF | TGTGCCAGTAGTATCAAAGACGCCTATAGAGGAGATACGCAGTATTTT
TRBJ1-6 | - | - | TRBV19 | CASSMEASNSPLHF | TGTGCCAGTAGTATGGAGGCCAGCAATTCACCCCTCCACTTT
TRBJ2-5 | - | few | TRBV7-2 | CASSYKRAGVETQYF | TGTGCCAGCAGCTATAAGCGGGCAGGGGTGGAGACCCAGTACTTC
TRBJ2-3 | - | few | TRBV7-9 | CASSPVGLLLVLPTDTQYF | TGTGCCAGCAGCCCTGTGGGACTCCTGTTGGTTCTACCCACAGATACGCAGTATTTT
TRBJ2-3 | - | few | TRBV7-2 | CASSLASASTDTQYF | TGTGCCAGCAGCTTGGCTAGCGCGAGCACAGATACGCAGTATTTT
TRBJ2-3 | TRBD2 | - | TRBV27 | CASSSGLVGNTQYF | TGTGCCAGCAGTTCAGGACTAGTGGGAAATACGCAGTATTTT
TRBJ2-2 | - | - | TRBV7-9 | CASTLGGGGGDPGELFF | TGTGCCAGCACCCTGGGAGGCGGAGGGGGCGACCCCGGGGAGCTGTTTTTT
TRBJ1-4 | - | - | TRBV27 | CASSQFSTNEKLFF | TGTGCCAGCAGTCAGTTCTCAACTAATGAAAAACTGTTTTTT
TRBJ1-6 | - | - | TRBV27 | CASSFGRSSYNSPLHF | TGTGCCAGCAGTTTTGGCAGAAGCTCCTATAATTCACCCCTCCACTTT
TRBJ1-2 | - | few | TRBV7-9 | CASSALGTAYGYTF | TGTGCCAGCAGCGCGCTCGGGACGGCTTATGGCTACACCTTC
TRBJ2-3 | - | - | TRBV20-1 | CSAIIPGDTQYF | TGCAGTGCCATAATCCCGGGAGATACGCAGTATTTT
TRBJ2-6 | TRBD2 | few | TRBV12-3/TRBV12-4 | CASSSLRTSGGFSGANVLTF | TGTGCCAGCAGTTCACTTCGGACTAGCGGGGGCTTCTCCGGGGCCAACGTCCTGACTTTC
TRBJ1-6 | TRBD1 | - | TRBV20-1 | CSARPSTGGDNSPLHF | TGCAGTGCTAGGCCCTCGACAGGGGGAGATAATTCACCCCTCCACTTT
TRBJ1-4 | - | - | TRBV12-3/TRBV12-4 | CASLRGEANEKLFF | TGTGCCAGCCTTCGGGGGGAGGCTAATGAAAAACTGTTTTTT
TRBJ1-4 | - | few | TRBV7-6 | CASSSPFTDAREKLFF | TGTGCCAGCAGCTCCCCATTCACGGATGCGAGGGAAAAACTGTTTTTT
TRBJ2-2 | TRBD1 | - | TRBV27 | CATQFIGTGRTGELFF | TGTGCCACTCAGTTTATAGGGACAGGGAGGACCGGGGAGCTGTTTTTT
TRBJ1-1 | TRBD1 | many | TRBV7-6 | CASSLARQGNTEAFF | TGTGCCAGCAGCTTAGCCCGACAGGGGAACACTGAAGCTTTCTTT
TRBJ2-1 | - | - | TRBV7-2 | CASSFRRGTNIPFF | TGTGCCAGCAGCTTTAGGAGGGGAACCAACATTCCGTTCTTC
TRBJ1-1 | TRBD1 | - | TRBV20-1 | CSARGQGVVGTEAFF | TGCAGTGCTAGAGGACAGGGGGTAGTAGGCACTGAAGCTTTCTTT
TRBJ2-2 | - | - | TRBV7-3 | CASRNSNTGELFF | TGTGCCAGCAGAAACTCGAACACCGGGGAGCTGTTTTTT
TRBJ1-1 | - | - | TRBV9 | CASSAQRATEAFF | TGTGCCAGCAGCGCCCAACGGGCCACTGAAGCTTTCTTT
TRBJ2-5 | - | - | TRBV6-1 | CASISRGSRETQYF | TGTGCCAGCATCTCCCGTGGCAGCCGGGAGACCCAGTACTTC
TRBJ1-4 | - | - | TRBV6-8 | CASSLGEYTTNEKLFF | TGTGCCAGCAGTCTTGGGGAGTACACAACTAATGAAAAACTGTTTTTT
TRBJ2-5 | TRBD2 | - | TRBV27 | CASSPRLAGGNQETQYF | TGTGCCAGCAGTCCACGACTAGCGGGGGGGAATCAAGAGACCCAGTACTTC
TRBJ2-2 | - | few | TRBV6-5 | CASSYSILNRGPAPGTGELFF | TGTGCCAGCAGTTACTCTATCTTAAATCGGGGGCCAGCACCGGGGACCGGGGAGCTGTTTTTT
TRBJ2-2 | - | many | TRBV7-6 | CASSLNLDTNTGELFF | TGTGCCAGCAGCTTAAATCTGGATACGAACACCGGGGAGCTGTTTTTT
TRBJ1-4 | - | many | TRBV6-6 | CASSYGNEKLFF | TGTGCCAGCAGTTACGGCAATGAAAAACTGTTTTTT
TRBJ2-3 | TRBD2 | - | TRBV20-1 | CSARDLKEAGFSTDTQYF | TGCAGTGCTAGAGATCTCAAAGAAGCGGGGTTTAGCACAGATACGCAGTATTTT
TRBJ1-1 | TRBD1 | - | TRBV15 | CATSRAGTVTGNTEAFF | TGTGCCACCAGCAGAGCCGGGACAGTCACAGGAAACACTGAAGCTTTCTTT
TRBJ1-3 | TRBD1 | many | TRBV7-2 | CASSPADRRVDTIYF | TGTGCCAGCAGCCCGGCGGACAGGAGAGTTGACACCATATATTTT
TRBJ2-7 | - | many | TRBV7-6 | CASSMGGHTYEQYF | TGTGCCAGCAGCATGGGGGGCCACACCTACGAGCAGTACTTC
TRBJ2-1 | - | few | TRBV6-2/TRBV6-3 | CASSYRRLDSTYNEQFF | TGTGCCAGCAGTTACCGAAGACTAGATAGTACCTACAATGAGCAGTTCTTC
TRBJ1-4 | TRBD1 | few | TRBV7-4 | CASSQTGQSATNEKLFF | TGTGCCAGCAGCCAGACGGGACAGTCTGCAACTAATGAAAAACTGTTTTTT
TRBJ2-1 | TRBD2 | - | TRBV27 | CASSSYPPGLRANEQFF | TGTGCCAGCAGTTCATACCCCCCGGGACTAAGGGCTAATGAGCAGTTCTTC
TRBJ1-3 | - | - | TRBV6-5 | CASSFGTPSGNTIYF | TGTGCCAGCAGTTTCGGGACGCCCTCTGGAAACACCATATATTTT
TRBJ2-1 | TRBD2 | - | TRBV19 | CASRTSGGAFDEQFF | TGTGCCAGTAGGACTAGCGGGGGGGCATTCGATGAGCAGTTCTTC
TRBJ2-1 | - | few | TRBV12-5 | CASGTPLGNEQFF | TGTGCTAGTGGTACCCCCTTGGGGAATGAGCAGTTCTTC
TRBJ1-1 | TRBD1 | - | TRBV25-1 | CASSGQGVEAFF | TGTGCCAGCAGTGGACAGGGGGTTGAAGCTTTCTTT
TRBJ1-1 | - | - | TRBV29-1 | CSVVLNTEAFF | TGCAGCGTTGTCCTGAACACTGAAGCTTTCTTT
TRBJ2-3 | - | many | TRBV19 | CASSIYGSTGTDTQYF | TGTGCCAGTAGTATATATGGGAGTACGGGCACAGATACGCAGTATTTT
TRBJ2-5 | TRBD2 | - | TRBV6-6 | CASSYSGTSGGVETQYF | TGTGCCAGCAGTTACTCGGGTACTAGCGGGGGAGTTGAGACCCAGTACTTC
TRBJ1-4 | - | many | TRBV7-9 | CASSPVVANEKLFF | TGTGCCAGCAGTCCCGTGGTGGCTAATGAAAAACTGTTTTTT
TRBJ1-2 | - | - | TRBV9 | CASGLQAYGYTF | TGTGCCAGCGGCTTACAAGCGTATGGCTACACCTTC
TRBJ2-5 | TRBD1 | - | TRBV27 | CASNAGTGLGETQYF | TGTGCCAGCAACGCCGGGACAGGGCTGGGGGAGACCCAGTACTTC
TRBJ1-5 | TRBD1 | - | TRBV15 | CATSRDSNTGVGNQPQHF | TGTGCCACCAGCAGAGATTCCAACACAGGGGTCGGTAATCAGCCCCAGCATTTT
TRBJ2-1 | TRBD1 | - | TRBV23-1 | CASSPFPKGTASGEQFF | TGCGCCAGCAGTCCATTCCCCAAGGGGACAGCGTCGGGGGAGCAGTTCTTC
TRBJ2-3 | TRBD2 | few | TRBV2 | CASRQGWLAGGQSTDTQYF | TGTGCCAGCAGACAGGGTTGGCTAGCGGGGGGCCAGAGCACAGATACGCAGTATTTT
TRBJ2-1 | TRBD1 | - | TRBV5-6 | CASSRPTGEDNEQFF | TGTGCCAGCAGCAGACCGACAGGGGAGGACAATGAGCAGTTCTTC
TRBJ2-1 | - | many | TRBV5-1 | CASSLGHLGEQFF | TGCGCCAGCAGCTTGGGGCATTTGGGTGAGCAGTTCTTC
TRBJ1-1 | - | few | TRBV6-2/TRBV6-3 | CASSFTTVLEAFF | TGTGCCAGCAGTTTCACGACAGTGCTGGAAGCTTTCTTT
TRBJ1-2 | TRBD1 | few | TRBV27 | CASSPWTGDYGYTF | TGTGCCAGCAGTCCTTGGACAGGGGACTATGGCTACACCTTC